The 11 T cell receptor beta chains reported below all come from one sample, sequenced in a study of post-analysis software for immune sequencing data. The authors incorporated unique molecular identifiers into the TCR beta cDNA libraries. TCRdb processed the PCR reads anew with MiXCR; each CDR3 protein has one entry. The table shows about 820,000 distinct CDR3 sequences, with about 50% occurring only once. Study outcomes and limitations: In patients, 4 to 6 TRBV segments were more frequent than in controls, with TRBV5-6, TRBV5-1 and TRBV20-1 among them.

These TCRs are of unknown antigen specificity. Sequences were obtained from blood. These receptors were collected from a girl aged 10-17 years with multiple sclerosis.

CDR3 DNA: TGTGCCAGCAGGATGGGGTGGGCAACTAATGAAAAACTGTTTTTT. Translating gives CASRMGWATNEKLFF. The genes are TRBV6-6 and TRBJ1-4; D gene unclear. Germline V lookup: CDR1 MNHNY, CDR2 SVGAGI (reference sequence). This CDR3 contains 15 residues. The ends were cut back, 6 bases at V and 0 bases at J, with 11 bases in the middle.

The chain uses TRBV10-3 and TRBJ1-2; 7 bases agree with TRBD1. This CDR3 contains 15 residues. From germline, CDR1 is ENHRY and CDR2 SYGVKD. With 7 bases clipped from V and 0 bases from J, the junction kept 8 bases outside the gene matches. The CDR3, as DNA: TGTGCCATCAAGTCACAGGGGAGTCCTAACTATGGCTACACCTTC. It specifies CAIKSQGSPNYGYTF.

This sequence joins TRBV3-1 and TRBJ2-7; 8 bases are a match to TRBD1. CDR1 and CDR2 (germline): LGHDT, YNNKEL (reference sequence). Trimming took 1 base from V and 5 from J; bases not matched to a gene: 7. The CDR3 has 15 residues. CDR3 in amino acids: CASSQARTGLDEQYF. The CDR3 coding sequence is TGTGCCAGCAGCCAAGCGCGGACAGGGTTGGACGAGCAGTACTTC.

This clonotype was seen once. The chain combines TRBV2 with TRBJ2-1; 9 bases fit TRBD1. CDR1 is SNHLY and CDR2 is FYNNEI in the germline V gene. V lost 3 bases and J lost 8; bases outside the gene matches: 8. The CDR3 extends over 15 amino acids. The CDR3 sequence: CASSDRDRVVDEQFF. CDR3 nucleotide sequence: TGTGCCAGCAGTGATCGGGACAGGGTAGTTGATGAGCAGTTCTTC.

This chain joins TRBV19 and TRBJ1-4, with a weak D call TRBD1 (5 bases). The CDR3 spans 15 residues. Trimming stripped 6 bases from V and 4 bases from J, with 15 bases between. From germline, CDR1 is LNHDA and CDR2 SQIVND (reference sequence). CDR3 sequence: CASRKRGAGNEKLFF. The CDR3 nucleotides read TGTGCCAGTAGGAAGAGGGGCGCCGGTAATGAAAAACTGTTTTTT.

The chain joins TRBV20-1 to TRBJ2-5; tentatively, D is TRBD1 (6 bases). V was trimmed by 4 bases and J by 5 bases, leaving 11 bases between them. There are 12 residues in the CDR3. Germline V gives CDR1 DFQATT, CDR2 SNEGSKA (reference sequence). The CDR3 nucleotides read TGCAGTGCTACAGGGGATCGGGAGACCCAGTACTTC. This sequence encodes CSATGDRETQYF.

The chain combines TRBV20-1 with TRBJ2-1; weak D call: TRBD2 (6 bases). The V and J ends lost 7 bases and 2 bases respectively, with 21 bases between them. The CDR3 spans 16 residues. Germline CDR1 DFQATT, CDR2 SNEGSKA (reference sequence). The CDR3 DNA reads TGCAGTGTCAACCTAAACCCGGGGGTCGCCTACAATGAGCAGTTCTTC. Translated, it gives CSVNLNPGVAYNEQFF.

The chain couples TRBV7-8 to TRBJ2-1, with a possible D match to TRBD1 (5 bases). The ends were cut back, 5 bases at V and 4 bases at J, with 9 bases in the middle. Germline V gives CDR1 SGHVS, CDR2 FQNEAQ. The CDR3 loop spans 13 amino acids. This CDR3 reads CASSATAYNEQFF. For the CDR3, the DNA is TGTGCCAGCAGCGCGACAGCTTACAATGAGCAGTTCTTC.

The chain is built from TRBV9 and TRBJ2-7; tentatively, D is TRBD1 (5 bases). The CDR3 consists of 13 residues. The V gene lost 4 bases and the J gene lost 2 bases, with 10 bases spanning the gap. Germline loops: CDR1 SGDLS, CDR2 YYNGEE. The CDR3 protein is CASSPRQTYEQYF. The CDR3 DNA sequence: TGTGCCAGCAGCCCCCGACAGACCTACGAGCAGTACTTC.

The chain carries TRBV5-1 and TRBJ1-2; weak D call: TRBD1 (6 bases). Trimming removed 4 bases from V and 6 bases from J, with 16 bases in between. The CDR3 runs 14 residues. In germline, CDR1 is SGHRS, CDR2 YFSETQ. The CDR3 is CASSAGQRWDGYTF. CDR3 DNA: TGCGCCAGCAGCGCCGGACAGAGGTGGGATGGCTACACCTTC.

The V gene is TRBV29-1, the J gene TRBJ2-4; no clear D gene. Judging by the DNA end, TRBJ2-7 fits better; the J call may be wrong. This CDR3 region has 11 residues. Germline V CDR1 and CDR2: SQVTM, ANQGSEA. CDR3 sequence (DNA): TGCAGCGCCAAGAACTGCTACGAGCAGTACTTC. Translating gives CSAKNCYEQYF.